The rows below give T cell receptor beta chains drawn from one sample of a study of blood T cell repertoires in COVID-19. Repertoires were generated with immunoSEQ multiplex PCR, while TCRdb's copy carries only in-frame clones and drops some. Here the sample spans some 190,000 clones, about 88% being singletons. The sample was PBMCs or T cells enriched from blood (not recorded which). The receptors here all came from a woman aged 30 to 39 who had recovered from COVID-19. CDR3s include the opening cysteine and the closing phenylalanine or tryptophan. A D gene is named only where the DNA matches it firmly. Rows may omit the clone size; those that give it use once, few, many or a size class.

V gene	D gene	CDR3 length	clone size	J gene	CDR3 DNA	CDR3 protein
TRBV28	.	11	.	TRBJ1-1	TGTGCCAGCAGTTTACAGGGGGAAGCTTTCTTT	CASSLQGEAFF
TRBV28	.	11	.	TRBJ1-2	TGTGCCAGCGCGGGGGTCTATGGCTACACCTTC	CASAGVYGYTF
TRBV24-1	TRBD1	16	.	TRBJ2-2	TGTGCCACCAGTGATCTTCGATCAGGGGGCACCGGGGAGCTGTTTTTT	CATSDLRSGGTGELFF
TRBV3-1/TRBV3-2	.	16	.	TRBJ2-1	TGTGCCAGCAGCTTCATGTCCCGACTAGTCATCAATGAGCAGTTCTTC	CASSFMSRLVINEQFF
TRBV10-3	TRBD2	16	.	TRBJ2-1	TGTGCCATTAAAAGCGGGGGGGCCTTAAATCACAATGAGCAGTTCTTC	CAIKSGGALNHNEQFF
TRBV6-5	TRBD2	12	once	TRBJ2-1	TGTGCCAGAGACGGGACTAGCAATGAGCAGTTCTTC	CARDGTSNEQFF
TRBV15	.	15	.	TRBJ1-4	TGTGCCACCAGCAGAGACAACGCCCTCGGTGGAAAACTGTTTTTT	CATSRDNALGGKLFF
TRBV15	.	18	.	TRBJ2-1	TGTGCCACCAGCAGATATACAAATGCACGGGTAATGTACAATGAGCAGTTCTTC	CATSRYTNARVMYNEQFF
TRBV24-1	TRBD1	15	.	TRBJ1-1	TGTGCCACCAGTGACTCCGGGACAGTGAACACTGAAGCTTTCTTT	CATSDSGTVNTEAFF
TRBV14	.	12	.	TRBJ2-4	TGTGCCAGCAGCCAAGTTTTGGGCTTTCAGTACTTC	CASSQVLGFQYF
TRBV6-5	TRBD1	15	.	TRBJ1-5	TGTGCCAGCAGGCCGACAGGGGGGCCAAATCAGCCCCAGCATTTT	CASRPTGGPNQPQHF
TRBV4-1	.	14	.	TRBJ1-4	TGCGCCAGCAGCCACCAGGGTTTTAATGAAAAACTGTTTTTT	CASSHQGFNEKLFF
TRBV28	.	13	.	TRBJ1-2	TGTGCCAGCAGTTTGACAAAAATCTATGGCTACACCTTC	CASSLTKIYGYTF
TRBV2	.	11	.	TRBJ2-7	TGTGCCAGCAGTCTAAGTTACGAGCAGTACTTC	CASSLSYEQYF
TRBV28	TRBD1	15	.	TRBJ1-3	TGTGCCAGCAGTTTAGCAGGGGGCCCTGGAAACACCATATATTTT	CASSLAGGPGNTIYF
TRBV5-1	.	15	.	TRBJ1-1	TGCGCCAGCAGTTTATGGGCAGGGGTGAACACTGAAGCTTTCTTT	CASSLWAGVNTEAFF
TRBV5-1	TRBD1	15	.	TRBJ1-1	TGCGCCAGCAGCCCCCAACTTGACAGGGATATTGAAGCTTTCTTT	CASSPQLDRDIEAFF
TRBV2	TRBD1	16	.	TRBJ2-3	TGTGCCAGCAGGTTCGGACAGGGCTTGACCTCCGATACGCAGTATTTT	CASRFGQGLTSDTQYF
TRBV5-5	.	14	.	TRBJ1-1	TGTGCCAGCAGCCCCCGTCCGGGGAACACTGAAGCTTTCTTT	CASSPRPGNTEAFF
TRBV3-1/TRBV3-2	TRBD2	14	.	TRBJ2-5	TGTGCCAGCAGCCAACGCGGGGGGTCGGAGACCCAGTACTTC	CASSQRGGSETQYF
TRBV4-2	TRBD2	17	.	TRBJ2-2	TGTGCCAGCAGCCAAGAGCGTGGGGGGGCGAACACCGGGGAGCTGTTTTTT	CASSQERGGANTGELFF
TRBV28	TRBD1	15	.	TRBJ1-1	TGTGCCAGCAGTTCCCAGGGGGCTCTCAACACTGAAGCTTTCTTT	CASSSQGALNTEAFF
TRBV20-1	.	11	.	TRBJ1-6	TGCAGTGCTAGAGGGGGAGTGGCCCTCCACTTT	CSARGGVALHF
TRBV12-3/TRBV12-4	TRBD1	13	.	TRBJ1-2	TGTGCCAGCAGAACGACAGGGTTCTATGGCTACACCTTC	CASRTTGFYGYTF
TRBV5-1	TRBD1	15	.	TRBJ2-5	TGCGCCAGCGAAATTGGGACAGGCACGGTGGAGACCCAGTACTTC	CASEIGTGTVETQYF
TRBV7-3	TRBD2	15	once	TRBJ2-7	TGTGCCAGCAGCAACACGGGAGGCCCCCTGAACGAGCAGTACTTC	CASSNTGGPLNEQYF
TRBV6-5	TRBD1	15	.	TRBJ1-2	TGTGCCAGCAGTTACACTAGACAGGGGTACTATGGCTACACCTTC	CASSYTRQGYYGYTF
TRBV2	TRBD2	17	.	TRBJ2-1	TGTGCCAGCAGTGGGCTAGCGGGAGCCGCCCTCTACAATGAGCAGTTCTTC	CASSGLAGAALYNEQFF
TRBV14	.	13	.	TRBJ2-7	TGTGCCACCGGATACGCAGGCTCCTACGAGCAGTACTTC	CATGYAGSYEQYF
TRBV9	.	15	.	TRBJ2-5	TGTGCCAGCAGCGTGGGCCCAGGGGAGTTGGAGACCCAGTACTTC	CASSVGPGELETQYF
TRBV7-7	.	14	.	TRBJ2-3	TGTGCTAGCAGCTTAGACAGGAACACAGATACGCAGTATTTT	CASSLDRNTDTQYF
TRBV9	.	15	few	TRBJ2-2	TGTGCCAGCAGCGTGGAGGGCCGCGGCACCGGGGAGCTGTTTTTT	CASSVEGRGTGELFF
TRBV7-2	TRBD1	15	.	TRBJ2-3	TGTGCCAGCAGCTTAGGGGGACAGGGCGGAGATACGCAGTATTTT	CASSLGGQGGDTQYF
TRBV5-1	TRBD1	15	.	TRBJ2-3	TGCGCCAGCAGCTTGAGGGGGCTTAGCACAGATACGCAGTATTTT	CASSLRGLSTDTQYF
TRBV20-1	.	15	once	TRBJ2-1	TGCAGTGCTAGTCGGGGGGCTCGCTCCTACAATGAGCAGTTCTTC	CSASRGARSYNEQFF
TRBV5-4	TRBD1	14	many	TRBJ1-6	TGTGCCAGCAGCTTGCGAGGGGACAGTTCACCCCTCCACTTT	CASSLRGDSSPLHF
TRBV6-6	TRBD1	15	.	TRBJ1-1	TGTGCCAGCAGTTACCCGGGACAGGGGGAAACTGAAGCTTTCTTT	CASSYPGQGETEAFF
TRBV2	.	13	.	TRBJ1-4	TGTGCCTCCGGGGGGCAGGGAGTCGAAAAACTGTTTTTT	CASGGQGVEKLFF
TRBV29-1	TRBD2	17	.	TRBJ2-3	TGCAGCGTTGAAGATCGAACTAGCGGGGGGAGCACAGATACGCAGTATTTT	CSVEDRTSGGSTDTQYF
TRBV7-8	.	15	.	TRBJ1-2	TGTGCCAGCAGCGTCGGGCAGGGAATTGAGTATGGCTACACCTTC	CASSVGQGIEYGYTF
TRBV28	.	11	.	TRBJ1-6	TGTGCCAGCAGTAGGCAGGGGTTCGCTTACTTT	CASSRQGFAYF
TRBV6-5	.	11	.	TRBJ2-3	TGTGCCAGCAGCTCCGTCGTGACGCAGTATTTT	CASSSVVTQYF
TRBV9	TRBD1	15	few	TRBJ1-1	TGTGCCAGCAGCGTAACGGGACAGGGAGGGACTGAAGCTTTCTTT	CASSVTGQGGTEAFF
TRBV19	.	15	few	TRBJ1-1	TGTGCCAGTAGTATTGGGAGGGGCAGTCGAGCTGAAGCTTTCTTT	CASSIGRGSRAEAFF
TRBV7-9	.	15	.	TRBJ2-2	TGTGCCAGCATCCTTCGGGGTAGAAACACCGGGGAGCTGTTTTTT	CASILRGRNTGELFF
TRBV19	TRBD1	16	.	TRBJ1-3	TGTGCCAGTAGTATAGATCGGGACAGCTCTGGAAACACCATATATTTT	CASSIDRDSSGNTIYF
TRBV2	.	12	.	TRBJ2-7	TGTGCCAGTTCCGGCCCCTACGACAAGCAGTACTTC	CASSGPYDKQYF
TRBV12-2	.	16	.	TRBJ1-2	TGTGCAAGTCGTCTTGCCGGGGGGCGGAGAGCGGGTGGCTACACCTTC	CASRLAGGRRAGGYTF
TRBV7-9	.	14	.	TRBJ1-1	TGTGCCAGCAGCTGGGGGGGCGTGAACACTGAAGCTTTCTTT	CASSWGGVNTEAFF